This T cell receptor (beta chain) was obtained from a study of CD8 T cells in Susac syndrome. Overall study context: Of the sequenced Susac syndrome patients, over 5 had active disease and 8 or 9 were in remission. At the time their blood was drawn, patients with Susac syndrome were either therapy-naive, on corticosteroids (with some of them also receiving intravenous immunoglobulin), or on intravenous immunoglobulin alone.

Roughly 0.45 to 1 ug RNA was reverse transcribed with random hexamers. TCRdb called the immunoSEQ multiplex PCR reads again in MiXCR, with one record for every CDR3 protein. The sample holds roughly 180,000 distinct CDR3 sequences, roughly 94% seen once. The germline CDR1 and CDR2 sequences are SGHNT and YYREEE (reference sequence). The V segment lost 7 bases and the J segment 3 bases; nucleotides outside the gene matches: 15. The CDR3 runs 17 residues. This TCR was sampled from a human donor with Susac syndrome. The sample was CD4+ T cells from PBMCs. The J gene is TRBJ1-1, the V gene TRBV5-4; 10 bases are a match to TRBD1. DNA of the CDR3: TGTGCCAGCCACTCACCCCGGGACAGGGGACTGGACACTGAAGCTTTCTTT. Its translation: CASHSPRDRGLDTEAFF.